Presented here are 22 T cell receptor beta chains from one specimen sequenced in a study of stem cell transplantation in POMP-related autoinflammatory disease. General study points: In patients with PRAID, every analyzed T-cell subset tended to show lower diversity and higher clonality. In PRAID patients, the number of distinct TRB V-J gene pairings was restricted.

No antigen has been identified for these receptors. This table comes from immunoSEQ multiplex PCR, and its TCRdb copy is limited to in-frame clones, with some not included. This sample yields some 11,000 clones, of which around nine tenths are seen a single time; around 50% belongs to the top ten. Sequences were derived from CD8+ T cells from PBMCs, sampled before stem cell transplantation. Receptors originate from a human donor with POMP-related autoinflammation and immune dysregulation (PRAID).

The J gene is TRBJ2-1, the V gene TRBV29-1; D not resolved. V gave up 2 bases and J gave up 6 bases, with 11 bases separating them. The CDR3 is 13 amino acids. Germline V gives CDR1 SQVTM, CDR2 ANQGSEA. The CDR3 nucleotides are TGCAGCGTTGAAAAGGAGCTCCTCAATGAGCAGTTCTTC. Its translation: CSVEKELLNEQFF.

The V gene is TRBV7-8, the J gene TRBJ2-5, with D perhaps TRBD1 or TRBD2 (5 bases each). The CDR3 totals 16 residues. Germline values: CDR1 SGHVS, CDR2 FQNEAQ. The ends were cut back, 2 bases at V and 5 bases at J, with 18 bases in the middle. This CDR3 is CASSLLRASKGETQYF. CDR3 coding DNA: TGTGCCAGCAGCTTACTCAGGGCTAGCAAGGGGGAGACCCAGTACTTC.

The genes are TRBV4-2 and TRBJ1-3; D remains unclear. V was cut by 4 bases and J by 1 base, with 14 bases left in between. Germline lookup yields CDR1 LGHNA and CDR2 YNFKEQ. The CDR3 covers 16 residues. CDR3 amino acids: CASSPWTGISGNTIYF. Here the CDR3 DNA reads TGTGCCAGCAGCCCTTGGACCGGGATTTCTGGAAACACCATATATTTT.

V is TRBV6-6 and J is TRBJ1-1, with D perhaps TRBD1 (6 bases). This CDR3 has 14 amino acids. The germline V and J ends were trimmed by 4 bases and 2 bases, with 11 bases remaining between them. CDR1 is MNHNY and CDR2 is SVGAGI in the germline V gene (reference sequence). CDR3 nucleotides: TGTGCCAGCAGTTTTGAGGGGGGTAACACTGAAGCTTTCTTT. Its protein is CASSFEGGNTEAFF.

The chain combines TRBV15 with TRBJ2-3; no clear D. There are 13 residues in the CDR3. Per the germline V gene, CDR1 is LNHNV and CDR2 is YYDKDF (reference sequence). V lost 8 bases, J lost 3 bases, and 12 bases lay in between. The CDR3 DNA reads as TGTGCCACCCATTTAGATCCAACAGATACGCAGTATTTT. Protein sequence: CATHLDPTDTQYF.

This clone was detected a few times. CDR3 in DNA: TGTGCCAGCAGTTACTCGGGCGCCTCACCCCTCCACTTT. It translates to CASSYSGASPLHF. The chain employs TRBV6-5 and TRBJ1-6, with unresolved D. The ends were cut back, 0 bases at V and 10 bases at J, with 7 bases in the middle. CDR1 and CDR2 (germline): MNHEY, SVGAGI. CDR3 length: 13 residues.

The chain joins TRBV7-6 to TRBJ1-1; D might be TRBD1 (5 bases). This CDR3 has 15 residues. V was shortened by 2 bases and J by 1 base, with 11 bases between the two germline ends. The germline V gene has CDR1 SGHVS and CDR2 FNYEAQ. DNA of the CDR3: TGTGCCAGCAGCTTATCGGGGGAGGGGAACACTGAAGCTTTCTTT. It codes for CASSLSGEGNTEAFF. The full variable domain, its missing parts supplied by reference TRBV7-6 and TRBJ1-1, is GAGVSQSPRYKVTKRGQDVALRCDPISGHVSLYWYRQALGQGPEFLTYFNYEAQQDKSGLPNDRFSAERPEGSISTLTIQRTEQRDSAMYRCASSLSGEGNTEAFFGQGTRLTVV.

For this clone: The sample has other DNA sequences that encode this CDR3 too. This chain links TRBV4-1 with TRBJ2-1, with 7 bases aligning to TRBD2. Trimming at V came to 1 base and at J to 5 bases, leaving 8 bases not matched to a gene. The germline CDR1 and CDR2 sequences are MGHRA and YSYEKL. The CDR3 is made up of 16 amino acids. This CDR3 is CASSQGTSGGDNEQFF. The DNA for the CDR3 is TGCGCCAGCAGCCAAGGGACTAGTGGGGGAGACAATGAGCAGTTCTTC.

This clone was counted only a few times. CDR3 in amino acids: CASSWSGGNTGELFF. CDR3 in DNA: TGTGCCAGCAGCTGGTCGGGGGGCAACACCGGGGAGCTGTTTTTT. The chain uses TRBV5-4 and TRBJ2-2; D perhaps matches TRBD2 (7 bases). The CDR3 is 15 amino acids. V was trimmed by 3 bases and J by 2 bases, leaving 11 bases between them. The germline gives CDR1 SGHNT, CDR2 YYREEE (reference sequence).

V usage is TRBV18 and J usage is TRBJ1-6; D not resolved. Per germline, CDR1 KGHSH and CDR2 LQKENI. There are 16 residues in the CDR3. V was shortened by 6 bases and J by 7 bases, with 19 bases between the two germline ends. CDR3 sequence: CASSQEGRMANSPLHF. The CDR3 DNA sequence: TGTGCCAGCTCCCAGGAGGGAAGGATGGCCAATTCACCCCTCCACTTT.

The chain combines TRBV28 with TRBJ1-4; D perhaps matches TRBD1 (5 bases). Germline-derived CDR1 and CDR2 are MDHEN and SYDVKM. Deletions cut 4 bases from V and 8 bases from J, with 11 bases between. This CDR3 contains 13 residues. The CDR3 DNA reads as TGTGCCAGCAGTTCAATCCGACAGGAAAAACTGTTTTTT. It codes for CASSSIRQEKLFF. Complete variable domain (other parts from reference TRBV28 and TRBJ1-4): DVKVTQSSRYLVKRTGEKVFLECVQDMDHENMFWYRQDPGLGLRLIYFSYDVKMKEKGDIPEGYSVSREKKERFSLILESASTNQTSMYLCASSSIRQEKLFFGSGTQLSVL.

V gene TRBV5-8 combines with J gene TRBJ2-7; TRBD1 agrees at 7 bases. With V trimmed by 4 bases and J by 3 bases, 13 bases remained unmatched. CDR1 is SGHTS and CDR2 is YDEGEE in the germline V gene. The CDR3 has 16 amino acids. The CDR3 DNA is TGTGCCAGCAGCCAAACGACAGGGTTCGACAACTACGAGCAGTACTTC. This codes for CASSQTTGFDNYEQYF.

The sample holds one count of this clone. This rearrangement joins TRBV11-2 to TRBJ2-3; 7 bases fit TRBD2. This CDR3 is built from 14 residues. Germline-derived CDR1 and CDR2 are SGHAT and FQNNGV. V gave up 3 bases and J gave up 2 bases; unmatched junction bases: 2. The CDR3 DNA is TGTGCCAGCAGCTTCGGGGGGAACACAGATACGCAGTATTTT. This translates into CASSFGGNTDTQYF.

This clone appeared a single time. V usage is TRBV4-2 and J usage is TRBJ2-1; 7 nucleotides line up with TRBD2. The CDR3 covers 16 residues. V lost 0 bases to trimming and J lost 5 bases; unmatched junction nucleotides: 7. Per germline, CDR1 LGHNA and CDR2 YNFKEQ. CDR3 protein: CASSQDWSSGDNEQFF. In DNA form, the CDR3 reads TGTGCCAGCAGCCAAGATTGGTCGAGCGGGGACAATGAGCAGTTCTTC.

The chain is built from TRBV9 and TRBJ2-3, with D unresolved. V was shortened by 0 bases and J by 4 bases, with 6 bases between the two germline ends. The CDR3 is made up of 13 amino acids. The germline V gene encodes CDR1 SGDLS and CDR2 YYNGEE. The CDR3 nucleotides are TGTGCCAGCAGCGTAGATGGCGCAGATACGCAGTATTTT. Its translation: CASSVDGADTQYF.

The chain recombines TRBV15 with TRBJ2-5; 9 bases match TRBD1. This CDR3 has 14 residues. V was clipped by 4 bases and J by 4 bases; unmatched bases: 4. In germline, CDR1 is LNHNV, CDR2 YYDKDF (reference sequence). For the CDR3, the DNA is TGTGCCACCAGCAACAGGGGGCTTGGAGAGACCCAGTACTTC. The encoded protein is CATSNRGLGETQYF.

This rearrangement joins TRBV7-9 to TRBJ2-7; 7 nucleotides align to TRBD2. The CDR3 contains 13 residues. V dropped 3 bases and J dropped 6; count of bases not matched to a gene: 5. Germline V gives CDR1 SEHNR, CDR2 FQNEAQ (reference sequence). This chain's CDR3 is CASSFGTMGEQYF. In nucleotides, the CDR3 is TGTGCCAGCAGCTTTGGGACTATGGGCGAGCAGTACTTC. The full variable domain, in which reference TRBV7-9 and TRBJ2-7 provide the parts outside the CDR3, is DTGVSQNPRHKITKRGQNVTFRCDPISEHNRLYWYRQTLGQGPEFLTYFQNEAQLEKSRLLSDRFSAERPKGSFSTLEIQRTEQGDSAMYLCASSFGTMGEQYFGPGTRLTVT.

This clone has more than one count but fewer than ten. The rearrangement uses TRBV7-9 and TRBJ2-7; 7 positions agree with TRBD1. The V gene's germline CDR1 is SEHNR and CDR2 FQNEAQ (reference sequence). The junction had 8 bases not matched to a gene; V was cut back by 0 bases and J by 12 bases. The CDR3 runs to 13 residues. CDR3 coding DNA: TGTGCCAGCAGCTTAGCCCCCGACAGGGCGCGGTACTTC. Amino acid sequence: CASSLAPDRARYF.

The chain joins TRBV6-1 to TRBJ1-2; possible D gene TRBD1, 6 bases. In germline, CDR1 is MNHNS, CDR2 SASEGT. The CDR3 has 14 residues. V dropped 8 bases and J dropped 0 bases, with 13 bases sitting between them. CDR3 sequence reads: CASPGGRANYGYTF. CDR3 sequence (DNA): TGTGCCAGCCCGGGGGGGCGCGCTAACTATGGCTACACCTTC.

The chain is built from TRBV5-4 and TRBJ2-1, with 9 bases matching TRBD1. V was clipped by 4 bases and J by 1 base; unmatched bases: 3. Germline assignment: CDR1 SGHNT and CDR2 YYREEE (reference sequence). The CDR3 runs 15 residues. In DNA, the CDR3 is TGTGCCAGCAGCCAACAGGGGGCTTCCTACAATGAGCAGTTCTTC. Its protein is CASSQQGASYNEQFF. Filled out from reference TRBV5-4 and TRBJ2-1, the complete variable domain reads ETGVTQSPTHLIKTRGQQVTLRCSSQSGHNTVSWYQQALGQGPQFIFQYYREEENGRGNFPPRFSGLQFPNYSSELNVNALELDDSALYLCASSQQGASYNEQFFGPGTRLTVL.

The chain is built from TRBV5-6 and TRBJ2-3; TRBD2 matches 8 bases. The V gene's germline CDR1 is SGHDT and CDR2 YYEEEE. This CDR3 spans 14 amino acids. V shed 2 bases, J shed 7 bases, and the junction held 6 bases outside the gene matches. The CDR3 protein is CASSFAGGLYTQYF. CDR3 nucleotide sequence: TGTGCCAGCAGCTTCGCGGGAGGTCTGTATACGCAGTATTTT.

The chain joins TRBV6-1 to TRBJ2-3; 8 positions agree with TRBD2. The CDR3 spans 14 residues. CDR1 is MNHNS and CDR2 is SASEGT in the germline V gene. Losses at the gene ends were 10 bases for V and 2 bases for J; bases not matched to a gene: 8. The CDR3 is CATGGDSTTDTQYF. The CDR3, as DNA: TGTGCCACGGGGGGGGACTCTACCACAGATACGCAGTATTTT.